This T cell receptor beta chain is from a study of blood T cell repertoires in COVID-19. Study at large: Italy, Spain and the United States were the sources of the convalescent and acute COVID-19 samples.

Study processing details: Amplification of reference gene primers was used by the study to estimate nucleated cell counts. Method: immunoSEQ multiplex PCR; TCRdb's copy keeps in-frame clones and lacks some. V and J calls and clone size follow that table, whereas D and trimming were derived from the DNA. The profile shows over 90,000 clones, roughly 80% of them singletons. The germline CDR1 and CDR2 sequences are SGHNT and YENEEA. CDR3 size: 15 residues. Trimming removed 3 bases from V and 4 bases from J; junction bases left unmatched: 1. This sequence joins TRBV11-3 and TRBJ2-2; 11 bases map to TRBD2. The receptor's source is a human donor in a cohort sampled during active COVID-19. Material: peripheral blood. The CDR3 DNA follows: TGTGCCAGCAGCTTTAGCGGGGGGGCCACCGGGGAGCTGTTTTTT. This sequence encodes CASSFSGGATGELFF.